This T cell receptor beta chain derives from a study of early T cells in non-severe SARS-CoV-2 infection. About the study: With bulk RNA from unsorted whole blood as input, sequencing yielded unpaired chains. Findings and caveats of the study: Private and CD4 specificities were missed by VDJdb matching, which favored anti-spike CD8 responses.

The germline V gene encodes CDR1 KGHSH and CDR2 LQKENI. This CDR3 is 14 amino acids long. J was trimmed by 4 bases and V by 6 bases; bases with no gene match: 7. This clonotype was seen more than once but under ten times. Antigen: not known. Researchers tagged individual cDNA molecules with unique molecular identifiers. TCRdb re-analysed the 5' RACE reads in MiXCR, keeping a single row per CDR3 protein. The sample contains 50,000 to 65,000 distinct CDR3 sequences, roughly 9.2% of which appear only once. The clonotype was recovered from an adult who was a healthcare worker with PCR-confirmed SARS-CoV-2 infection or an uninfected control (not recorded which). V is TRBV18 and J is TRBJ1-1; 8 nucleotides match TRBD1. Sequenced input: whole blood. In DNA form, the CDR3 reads TGTGCCAGCTCTGCGACAGGGGCGATCACTGAAGCTTTCTTT. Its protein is CASSATGAITEAFF. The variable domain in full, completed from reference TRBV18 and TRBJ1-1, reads NAGVMQNPRHLVRRRGQEARLRCSPMKGHSHVYWYRQLPEEGLKFMVYLQKENIIDESGMPKERFSAEFPKEGPSILRIQQVVRGDSAAYFCASSATGAITEAFFGQGTRLTVV.